This T cell receptor (beta chain) was observed in a study of OX40 agonist ivuxolimab in advanced cancers. Study-level information: Partial responses occurred in three patients (one hepatocellular carcinoma, two cutaneous melanoma).

Germline V CDR1 and CDR2: SGHTA, FQGNSA. Trimming took off 5 bases at V and 1 base at J, with 11 bases between the two ends. The CDR3 totals 15 residues. Sequencing used immunoSEQ multiplex PCR; TCRdb keeps in-frame clones, though not all of them. The table includes about 74,000 clones, around 82% detected once. Regarding the study as a whole: Undetermined was the antigen specificity of the expanded peripheral T cells.

In regard to this clone: Its antigen is unidentified.

Sequencing used CD4+ or CD8+ T cells sorted from blood, obtained in a trial of the OX40 agonist ivuxolimab. The rearrangement joins TRBV7-2 to TRBJ2-2, with D possibly called TRBD1 or TRBD2 (5 bases each). This TCR was recovered from an adult with an advanced solid tumor such as melanoma, head and neck, liver or kidney cancer. The CDR3: CASSRDRKNTGELFF. CDR3 coding DNA: TGTGCCAGCAGCCGGGACCGAAAGAACACCGGGGAGCTGTTTTTT. The full variable domain, completed using reference TRBV7-2 and TRBJ2-2, is GAGVSQSPSNKVTEKGKDVELRCDPISGHTALYWYRQSLGQGLEFLIYFQGNSAPDKSGLPSDRFSAERTGGSVSTLTIQRTQQEDSAVYLCASSRDRKNTGELFFGEGSRLTVL.